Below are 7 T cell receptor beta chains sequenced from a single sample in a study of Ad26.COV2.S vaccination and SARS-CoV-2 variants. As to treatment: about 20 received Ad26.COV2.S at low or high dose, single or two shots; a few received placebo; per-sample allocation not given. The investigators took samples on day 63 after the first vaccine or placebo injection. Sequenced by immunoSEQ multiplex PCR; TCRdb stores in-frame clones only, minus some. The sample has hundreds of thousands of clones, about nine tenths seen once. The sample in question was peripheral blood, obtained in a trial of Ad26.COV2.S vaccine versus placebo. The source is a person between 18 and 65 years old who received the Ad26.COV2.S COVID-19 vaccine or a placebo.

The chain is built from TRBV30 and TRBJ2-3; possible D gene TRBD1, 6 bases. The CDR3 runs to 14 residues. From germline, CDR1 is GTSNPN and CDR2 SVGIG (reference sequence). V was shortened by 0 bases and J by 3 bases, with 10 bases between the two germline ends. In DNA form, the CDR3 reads TGTGCCTGGAGTGTAGGGGGTATGACAGATACGCAGTATTTT. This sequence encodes CAWSVGGMTDTQYF.

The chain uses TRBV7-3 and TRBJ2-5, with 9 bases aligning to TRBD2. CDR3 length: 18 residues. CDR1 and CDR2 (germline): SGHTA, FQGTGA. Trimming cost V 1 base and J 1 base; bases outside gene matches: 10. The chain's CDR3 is CASSLRAGGPGLQETQYF. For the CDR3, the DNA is TGTGCCAGCAGCTTAAGAGCGGGAGGCCCCGGGCTCCAAGAGACCCAGTACTTC.

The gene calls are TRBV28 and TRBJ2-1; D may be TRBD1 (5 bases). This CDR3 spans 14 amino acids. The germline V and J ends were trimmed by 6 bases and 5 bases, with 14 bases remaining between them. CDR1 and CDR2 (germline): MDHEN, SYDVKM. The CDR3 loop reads CASSRMAGHNEQFF. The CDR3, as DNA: TGTGCCAGCAGCCGCATGGCAGGGCACAATGAGCAGTTCTTC.

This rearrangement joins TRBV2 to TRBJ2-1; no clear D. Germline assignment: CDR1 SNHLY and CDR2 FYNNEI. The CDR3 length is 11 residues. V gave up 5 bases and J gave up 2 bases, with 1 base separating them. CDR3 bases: TGTGCCAGCAGTACCTACAATGAGCAGTTCTTC. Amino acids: CASSTYNEQFF.

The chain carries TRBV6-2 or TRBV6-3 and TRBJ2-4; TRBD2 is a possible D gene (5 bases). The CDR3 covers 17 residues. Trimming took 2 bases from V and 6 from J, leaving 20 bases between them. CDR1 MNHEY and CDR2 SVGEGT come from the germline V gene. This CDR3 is CASSYPDGERGRNIQYF. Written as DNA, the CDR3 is TGTGCCAGCAGTTACCCCGACGGGGAGCGAGGGAGAAACATTCAGTACTTC.

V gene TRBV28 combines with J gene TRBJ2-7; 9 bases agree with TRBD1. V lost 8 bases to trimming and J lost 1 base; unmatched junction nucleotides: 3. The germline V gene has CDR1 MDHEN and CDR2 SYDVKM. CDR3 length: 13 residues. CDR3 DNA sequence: TGTGCCAGCCTGGACAGGGGATCCTACGAGCAGTACTTC. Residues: CASLDRGSYEQYF.

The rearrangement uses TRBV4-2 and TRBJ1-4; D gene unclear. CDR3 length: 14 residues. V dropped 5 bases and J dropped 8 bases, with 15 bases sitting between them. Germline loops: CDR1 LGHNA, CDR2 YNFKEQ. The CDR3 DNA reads TGTGCCAGCAGCTTCCGGACGGGCTACGAAAAACTGTTTTTT. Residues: CASSFRTGYEKLFF.